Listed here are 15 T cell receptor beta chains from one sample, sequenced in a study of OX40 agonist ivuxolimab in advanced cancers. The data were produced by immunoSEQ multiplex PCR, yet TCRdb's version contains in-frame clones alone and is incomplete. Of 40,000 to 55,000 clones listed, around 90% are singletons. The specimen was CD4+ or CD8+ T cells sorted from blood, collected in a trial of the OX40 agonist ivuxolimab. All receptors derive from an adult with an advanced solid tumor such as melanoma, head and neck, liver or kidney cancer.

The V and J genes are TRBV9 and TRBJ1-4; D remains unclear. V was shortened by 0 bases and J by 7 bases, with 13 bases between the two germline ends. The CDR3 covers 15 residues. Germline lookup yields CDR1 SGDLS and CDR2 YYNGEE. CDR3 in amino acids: CASSVAPGVGEKLFF. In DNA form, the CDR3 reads TGTGCCAGCAGCGTAGCTCCCGGGGTTGGTGAAAAACTGTTTTTT.

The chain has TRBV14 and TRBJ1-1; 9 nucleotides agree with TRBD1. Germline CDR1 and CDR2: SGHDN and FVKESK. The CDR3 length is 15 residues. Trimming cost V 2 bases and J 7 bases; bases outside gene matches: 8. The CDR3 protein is CASSQQGQGVGEAFF. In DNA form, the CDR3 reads TGTGCCAGCAGCCAACAGGGACAGGGTGTCGGTGAAGCTTTCTTT.

In DNA form, the CDR3 reads TGTGCCAGCAGCTTAGTAGTGGCTAGCGGGAAGGGTGAGCAGTTCTTC. It specifies CASSLVVASGKGEQFF. The chain recombines TRBV7-3 with TRBJ2-1; 9 positions match TRBD2. Germline lookup yields CDR1 SGHTA and CDR2 FQGTGA. The ends lost 2 bases at V and 9 bases at J; junction bases unmatched: 11. This CDR3 contains 16 residues.

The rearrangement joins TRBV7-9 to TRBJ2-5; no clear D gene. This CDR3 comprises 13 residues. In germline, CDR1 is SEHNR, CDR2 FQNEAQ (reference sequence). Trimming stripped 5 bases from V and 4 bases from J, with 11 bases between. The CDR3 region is CASSPRRAETQYF. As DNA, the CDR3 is TGTGCCAGCAGCCCAAGAAGGGCAGAGACCCAGTACTTC.

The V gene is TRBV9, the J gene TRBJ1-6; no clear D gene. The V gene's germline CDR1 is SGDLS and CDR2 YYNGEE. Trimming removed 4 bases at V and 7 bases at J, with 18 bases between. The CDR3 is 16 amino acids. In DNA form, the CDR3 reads TGTGCCAGCAGCCCCACGCGGGCACTTAAAAATTCACCCCTCCACTTT. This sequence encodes CASSPTRALKNSPLHF. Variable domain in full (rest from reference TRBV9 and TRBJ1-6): DSGVTQTPKHLITATGQRVTLRCSPRSGDLSVYWYQQSLDQGLQFLIQYYNGEERAKGNILERFSAQQFPDLHSELNLSSLELGDSALYFCASSPTRALKNSPLHFGNGTRLTVT.

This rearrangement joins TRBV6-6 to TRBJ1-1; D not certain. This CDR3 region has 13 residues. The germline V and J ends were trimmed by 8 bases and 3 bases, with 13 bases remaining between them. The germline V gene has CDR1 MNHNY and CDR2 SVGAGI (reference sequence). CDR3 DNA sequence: TGTGCCAGCGTAATGGAACCTGACACTGAAGCTTTCTTT. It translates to CASVMEPDTEAFF.

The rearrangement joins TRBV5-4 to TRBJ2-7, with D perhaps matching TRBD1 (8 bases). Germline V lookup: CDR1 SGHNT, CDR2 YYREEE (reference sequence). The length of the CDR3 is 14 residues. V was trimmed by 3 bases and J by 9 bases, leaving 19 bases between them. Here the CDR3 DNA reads TGTGCCAGCAGCTATCAGGGGGCCTCGGGAGGGCAGTACTTC. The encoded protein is CASSYQGASGGQYF. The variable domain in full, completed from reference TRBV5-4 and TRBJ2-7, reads ETGVTQSPTHLIKTRGQQVTLRCSSQSGHNTVSWYQQALGQGPQFIFQYYREEENGRGNFPPRFSGLQFPNYSSELNVNALELDDSALYLCASSYQGASGGQYFGPGTRLTVT.

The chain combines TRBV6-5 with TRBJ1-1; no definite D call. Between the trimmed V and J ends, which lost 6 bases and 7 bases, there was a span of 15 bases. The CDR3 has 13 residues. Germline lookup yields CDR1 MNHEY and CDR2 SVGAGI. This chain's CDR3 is CASSPQLRGEAFF. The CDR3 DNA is TGTGCCAGCAGCCCACAGCTTCGGGGTGAAGCTTTCTTT.

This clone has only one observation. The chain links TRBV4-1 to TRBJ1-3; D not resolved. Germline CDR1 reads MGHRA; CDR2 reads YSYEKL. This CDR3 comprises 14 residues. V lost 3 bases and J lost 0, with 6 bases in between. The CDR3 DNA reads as TGCGCCAGCAGCCAGTTCGTCTCTGGAAACACCATATATTTT. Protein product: CASSQFVSGNTIYF.

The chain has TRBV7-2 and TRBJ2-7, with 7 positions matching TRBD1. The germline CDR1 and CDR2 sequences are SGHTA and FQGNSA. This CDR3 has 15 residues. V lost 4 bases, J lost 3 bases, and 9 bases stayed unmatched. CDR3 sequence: CASSSSGTVLYEQYF. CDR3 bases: TGTGCCAGCAGCTCTTCCGGGACAGTCCTCTACGAGCAGTACTTC. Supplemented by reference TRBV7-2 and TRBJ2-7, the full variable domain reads GAGVSQSPSNKVTEKGKDVELRCDPISGHTALYWYRQSLGQGLEFLIYFQGNSAPDKSGLPSDRFSAERTGGSVSTLTIQRTQQEDSAVYLCASSSSGTVLYEQYFGPGTRLTVT.

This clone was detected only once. The chain's CDR3 is CASSLLTGAHRETQYF. The CDR3 nucleotides are TGTGCCAGCTCACTACTTACAGGGGCCCACAGGGAGACCCAGTACTTC. This chain links TRBV18 with TRBJ2-5, with 7 bases lining up with TRBD1. The ends lost 4 bases at V and 5 bases at J; junction bases unmatched: 13. From germline, CDR1 is KGHSH and CDR2 LQKENI. This CDR3 has 16 amino acids.

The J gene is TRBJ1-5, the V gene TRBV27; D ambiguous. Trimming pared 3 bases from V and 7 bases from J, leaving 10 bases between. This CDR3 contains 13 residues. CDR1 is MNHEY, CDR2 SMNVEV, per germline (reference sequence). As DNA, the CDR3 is TGTGCCAGCAGTTTTAGACAAGGGCAGCCCCAGCATTTT. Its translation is CASSFRQGQPQHF.

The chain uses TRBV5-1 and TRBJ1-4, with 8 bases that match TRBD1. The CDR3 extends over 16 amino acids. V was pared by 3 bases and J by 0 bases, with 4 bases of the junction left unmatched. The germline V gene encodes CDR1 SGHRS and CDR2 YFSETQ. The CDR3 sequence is CASSSGTGTTNEKLFF. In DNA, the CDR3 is TGCGCCAGCAGCTCGGGGACAGGAACAACTAATGAAAAACTGTTTTTT.

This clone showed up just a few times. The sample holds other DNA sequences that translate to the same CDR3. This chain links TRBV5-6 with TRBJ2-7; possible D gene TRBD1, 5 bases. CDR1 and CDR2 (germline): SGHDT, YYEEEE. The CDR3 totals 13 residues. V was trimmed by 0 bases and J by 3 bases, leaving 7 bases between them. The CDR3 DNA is TGTGCCAGCAGCTTGGTCGACAGCTACGAGCAGTACTTC. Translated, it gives CASSLVDSYEQYF.

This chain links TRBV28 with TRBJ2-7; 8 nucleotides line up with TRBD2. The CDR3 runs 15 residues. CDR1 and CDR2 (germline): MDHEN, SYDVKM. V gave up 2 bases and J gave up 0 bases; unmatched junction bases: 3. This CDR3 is CASSLVAGGSYEQYF. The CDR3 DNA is TGTGCCAGCAGTTTAGTTGCGGGAGGCTCCTACGAGCAGTACTTC.